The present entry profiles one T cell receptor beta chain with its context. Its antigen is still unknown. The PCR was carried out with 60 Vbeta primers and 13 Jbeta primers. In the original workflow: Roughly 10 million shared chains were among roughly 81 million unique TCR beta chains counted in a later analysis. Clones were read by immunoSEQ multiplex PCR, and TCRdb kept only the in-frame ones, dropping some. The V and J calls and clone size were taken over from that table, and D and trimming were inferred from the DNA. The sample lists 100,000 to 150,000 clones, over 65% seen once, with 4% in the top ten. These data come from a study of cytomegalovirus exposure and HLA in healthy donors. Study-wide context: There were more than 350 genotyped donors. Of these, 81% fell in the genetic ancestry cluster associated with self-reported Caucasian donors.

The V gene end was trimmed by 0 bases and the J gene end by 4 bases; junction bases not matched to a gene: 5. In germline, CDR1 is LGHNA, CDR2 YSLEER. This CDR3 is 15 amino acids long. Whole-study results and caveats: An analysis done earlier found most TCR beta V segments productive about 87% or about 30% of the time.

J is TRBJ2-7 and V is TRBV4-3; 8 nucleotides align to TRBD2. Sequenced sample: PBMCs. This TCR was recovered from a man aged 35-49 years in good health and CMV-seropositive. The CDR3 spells CASSQESSGSYEQYF. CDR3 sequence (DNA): TGCGCCAGCAGCCAAGAGTCAAGCGGGAGTTACGAGCAGTACTTC.